This TCR beta chain is from a study of radiation and T cells in renal cell carcinoma. Time point of the sample: baseline pretreatment blood. As to treatment: 15 Gy SBRT to primary tumor, nephrectomy 4 weeks later. After SBRT, blood was collected at 2 and 4 weeks, plus baseline. The tumor was a clear cell renal cell carcinoma. Libraries were prepared by immunoSEQ multiplex PCR; TCRdb keeps only in-frame clonotypes and omits some of them. The data contain just over 95,000 clones, 70% to 90% of them seen just once; the ten biggest clones take up over 6%. CDR3 length: 14 amino acids. Losses at the gene ends were 3 bases for V and 7 bases for J; bases not matched to a gene: 4. Germline lookup yields CDR1 MNHEY and CDR2 SMNVEV (reference sequence). Study-level findings and limits: In blood, top tumor clones expanded by 2 weeks, shrinking by 4.

As concerns this clone: Its antigen is not identified.

The clonotype originates from a man aged 45 to 65 with renal cell carcinoma. The sample here was blood, taken from a patient whose treatment included radiotherapy and nephrectomy. The chain links TRBV27 to TRBJ1-5; 9 nucleotides align to TRBD1. The CDR3 region is CASSLTGGHQPQHF. In nucleotides, the CDR3 is TGTGCCAGCAGTTTGACAGGGGGACACCAGCCCCAGCATTTT.